This TCR beta chain was found in a study of regulatory T cells in long-lasting Graves disease. The time point denotes: newly diagnosed GD, antithyroid drugs for less than 3 months. PBMCs provided the RNA from which the TCR library was made. The CDR3 runs to 15 residues. Germline CDR1 SQVTM, CDR2 ANQGSEA. Researchers made TCR beta libraries by using iRepertoire HTBI primers and running Arm-PCR on CDR3 regions. TCRdb re-analysed the multiplex PCR reads in MiXCR, keeping a single row per CDR3 protein. Of hundreds of thousands of distinct CDR3 sequences listed, 15% to 20% were seen once; the top ten hold 25%. This clonotype was detected a few times. The same sample was also used in a study of T cells in Graves' hyperthyroidism and ophthalmopathy.

This sequence joins TRBV29-1 and TRBJ2-5, with 8 bases lining up with TRBD1. This TCR was recovered from a woman aged 35-65 years with Graves disease. This specimen consisted of peripheral blood mononuclear cells (PBMCs), obtained at new diagnosis, from a patient treated with antithyroid drugs. The CDR3 sequence: CSAGFGTGSQETQYF. The CDR3 coding sequence is TGCAGTGCTGGGTTCGGGACAGGTTCCCAAGAGACCCAGTACTTC.